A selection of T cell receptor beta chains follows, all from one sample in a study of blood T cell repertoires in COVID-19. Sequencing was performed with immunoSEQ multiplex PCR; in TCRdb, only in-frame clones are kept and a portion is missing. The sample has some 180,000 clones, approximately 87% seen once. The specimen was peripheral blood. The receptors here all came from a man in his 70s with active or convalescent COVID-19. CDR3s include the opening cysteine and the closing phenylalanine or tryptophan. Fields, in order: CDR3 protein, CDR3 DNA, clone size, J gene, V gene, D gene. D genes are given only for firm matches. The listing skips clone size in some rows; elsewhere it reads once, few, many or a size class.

CDR3 protein: CASSPRPAGNTEAFF
CDR3 DNA: TGTGCCAGCAGCCCCCGGCCCGCAGGGAACACTGAAGCTTTCTTT
clone size: .
J gene: TRBJ1-1
V gene: TRBV5-4
D gene: .

CDR3 protein: CAISENGQGNQPQHF
CDR3 DNA: TGTGCCATCAGTGAGAATGGGCAGGGGAATCAGCCCCAGCATTTT
clone size: .
J gene: TRBJ1-5
V gene: TRBV10-3
D gene: .

CDR3 protein: CASSLVEQGNQPQHF
CDR3 DNA: TGTGCCAGCAGCTTAGTGGAGCAAGGCAATCAGCCCCAGCATTTT
clone size: .
J gene: TRBJ1-5
V gene: TRBV7-8
D gene: .

CDR3 protein: CASSADFERPQYF
CDR3 DNA: TGTGCCAGTAGTGCGGACTTCGAGAGACCCCAGTACTTC
clone size: .
J gene: TRBJ2-5
V gene: TRBV19
D gene: .

CDR3 protein: CASSKVNREGRLKETQYF
CDR3 DNA: TGTGCCAGCAGCAAGGTCAATAGGGAGGGAAGACTTAAAGAGACCCAGTACTTC
clone size: .
J gene: TRBJ2-5
V gene: TRBV21-1
D gene: .

CDR3 protein: CASSLWTGGRQPQHF
CDR3 DNA: TGTGCCAGCAGTTTATGGACAGGGGGCCGGCAGCCCCAGCATTTT
clone size: .
J gene: TRBJ1-5
V gene: TRBV28
D gene: TRBD1

CDR3 protein: CAIGTANQPQHF
CDR3 DNA: TGTGCCATCGGGACAGCTAATCAGCCCCAGCATTTT
clone size: .
J gene: TRBJ1-5
V gene: TRBV28
D gene: TRBD1

CDR3 protein: CASSLGDSSYNEQFF
CDR3 DNA: TGTGCCAGCAGCTTAGGGGACAGCAGCTACAATGAGCAGTTCTTC
clone size: .
J gene: TRBJ2-1
V gene: TRBV11-3
D gene: TRBD1

CDR3 protein: CASSYQGQPYEQYF
CDR3 DNA: TGTGCCAGCAGTTATCAGGGGCAGCCCTACGAGCAGTACTTC
clone size: .
J gene: TRBJ2-7
V gene: TRBV28
D gene: .

CDR3 protein: CASGRGGPGLSGNTIYF
CDR3 DNA: TGTGCCAGCGGCCGGGGGGGACCTGGCCTCTCTGGAAACACCATATATTTT
clone size: few
J gene: TRBJ1-3
V gene: TRBV19
D gene: .

CDR3 protein: CASSLARQRNSNQPQHF
CDR3 DNA: TGTGCCAGCAGCTTAGCGCGACAGAGAAATAGCAATCAGCCCCAGCATTTT
clone size: few
J gene: TRBJ1-5
V gene: TRBV7-6
D gene: .

CDR3 protein: CASSYWQDNQPQHF
CDR3 DNA: TGTGCCAGCAGTTATTGGCAGGACAATCAGCCCCAGCATTTT
clone size: .
J gene: TRBJ1-5
V gene: TRBV6-2/TRBV6-3
D gene: .

CDR3 protein: CASSAGISGVETQYF
CDR3 DNA: TGTGCCAGCAGCGCGGGGATTTCGGGGGTAGAGACCCAGTACTTC
clone size: .
J gene: TRBJ2-5
V gene: TRBV9
D gene: .

CDR3 protein: CSGGDRVGQPQHF
CDR3 DNA: TGCAGCGGTGGGGACAGGGTGGGTCAGCCCCAGCATTTT
clone size: .
J gene: TRBJ1-5
V gene: TRBV29-1
D gene: TRBD1

CDR3 protein: CASSTGTGGMLGSPLHF
CDR3 DNA: TGTGCCAGCTCAACCGGGACAGGGGGCATGTTAGGTTCACCCCTCCACTTT
clone size: .
J gene: TRBJ1-6
V gene: TRBV18
D gene: TRBD1

CDR3 protein: CATSRDPTGLAETQYF
CDR3 DNA: TGTGCCACCAGCAGAGACCCGACAGGGCTTGCAGAGACCCAGTACTTC
clone size: once
J gene: TRBJ2-5
V gene: TRBV15
D gene: TRBD1

CDR3 protein: CASSSGEGPQPQHF
CDR3 DNA: TGTGCCAGCAGCTCCGGGGAAGGGCCTCAGCCCCAGCATTTT
clone size: .
J gene: TRBJ1-5
V gene: TRBV7-2
D gene: .

CDR3 protein: CASSYGQLNQPQHF
CDR3 DNA: TGTGCCAGCAGCTACGGACAGCTCAATCAGCCCCAGCATTTT
clone size: many
J gene: TRBJ1-5
V gene: TRBV7-9
D gene: .

CDR3 protein: CAWRSGFGYTF
CDR3 DNA: TGTGCCTGGAGAAGCGGGTTTGGCTACACCTTC
clone size: .
J gene: TRBJ1-2
V gene: TRBV30
D gene: .

CDR3 protein: CASSGTGNNQPQHF
CDR3 DNA: TGTGCCAGCAGCGGGACAGGGAACAATCAGCCCCAGCATTTT
clone size: .
J gene: TRBJ1-5
V gene: TRBV7-2
D gene: TRBD1

CDR3 protein: CAISEGDTGELFF
CDR3 DNA: TGTGCCATCAGTGAGGGAGACACCGGGGAGCTGTTTTTT
clone size: .
J gene: TRBJ2-2
V gene: TRBV10-3
D gene: .

CDR3 protein: CASSGGGARISEAFF
CDR3 DNA: TGTGCCAGCAGCGGCGGGGGGGCGAGGATTTCTGAAGCTTTCTTT
clone size: many
J gene: TRBJ1-1
V gene: TRBV5-8
D gene: .

CDR3 protein: CASSQDSRAVYGYTF
CDR3 DNA: TGCGCCAGCAGCCAAGACTCCAGGGCCGTCTATGGCTACACCTTC
clone size: .
J gene: TRBJ1-2
V gene: TRBV4-3
D gene: .

CDR3 protein: CASSPRPAGVQYF
CDR3 DNA: TGCGCCAGCAGCCCCCGCCCAGCGGGAGTGCAGTACTTC
clone size: .
J gene: TRBJ2-7
V gene: TRBV4-3
D gene: TRBD2

CDR3 protein: CAISVTLSSGRNNEQFF
CDR3 DNA: TGTGCCATCAGTGTAACCTTATCTAGCGGGAGGAACAATGAGCAGTTCTTC
clone size: few
J gene: TRBJ2-1
V gene: TRBV10-3
D gene: TRBD2

CDR3 protein: CSANGGTEAFF
CDR3 DNA: TGCAGTGCCAACGGGGGGACTGAAGCTTTCTTT
clone size: .
J gene: TRBJ1-1
V gene: TRBV20-1
D gene: .

CDR3 protein: CASSLVGTKETQYF
CDR3 DNA: TGTGCCAGCAGCTTAGTGGGGACAAAAGAGACCCAGTACTTC
clone size: .
J gene: TRBJ2-5
V gene: TRBV7-8
D gene: .

CDR3 protein: CASSFGGRAGNEQFF
CDR3 DNA: TGTGCCAGCAGCTTCGGCGGGAGGGCCGGCAATGAGCAGTTCTTC
clone size: .
J gene: TRBJ2-1
V gene: TRBV11-3
D gene: TRBD2

CDR3 protein: CASSSSRGNEQYF
CDR3 DNA: TGTGCCAGCAGTTCTTCCAGGGGCAACGAGCAGTACTTC
clone size: .
J gene: TRBJ2-7
V gene: TRBV6-5
D gene: .

CDR3 protein: CASSLGTGTASPLHF
CDR3 DNA: TGTGCCAGCAGCTTAGGGACAGGGACCGCTTCACCCCTCCACTTT
clone size: .
J gene: TRBJ1-6
V gene: TRBV7-2
D gene: TRBD1

CDR3 protein: CASSPGDRAKYEQYF
CDR3 DNA: TGTGCCAGCTCACCTGGGGACAGGGCCAAGTACGAGCAGTACTTC
clone size: .
J gene: TRBJ2-7
V gene: TRBV18
D gene: TRBD1

CDR3 protein: CSALTPSTTGELFF
CDR3 DNA: TGCAGCGCTCTGACACCCTCGACCACCGGGGAGCTGTTTTTT
clone size: .
J gene: TRBJ2-2
V gene: TRBV29-1
D gene: .

CDR3 protein: CASSLLVDRGTNEQFF
CDR3 DNA: TGCGCCAGCAGCCTTCTCGTTGACAGGGGGACCAATGAGCAGTTCTTC
clone size: .
J gene: TRBJ2-1
V gene: TRBV5-1
D gene: TRBD1

CDR3 protein: CASSPILSGGKLFF
CDR3 DNA: TGTGCCAGCAGCCCTATCCTTTCGGGGGGAAAACTGTTTTTT
clone size: once
J gene: TRBJ1-4
V gene: TRBV11-2
D gene: .

CDR3 protein: CASQQTDGRSGGYTF
CDR3 DNA: TGTGCCAGCCAGCAAACGGACGGACGCTCAGGGGGCTACACCTTC
clone size: .
J gene: TRBJ1-2
V gene: TRBV10-3
D gene: .

CDR3 protein: CASTPDRMDIQYF
CDR3 DNA: TGTGCCAGCACCCCCGACAGGATGGACATTCAGTACTTC
clone size: .
J gene: TRBJ2-4
V gene: TRBV2
D gene: .

CDR3 protein: CASSQGLTGNVWELFF
CDR3 DNA: TGTGCCAGCAGCCAAGGATTAACAGGGAATGTGTGGGAGCTGTTTTTT
clone size: .
J gene: TRBJ2-2
V gene: TRBV3-1/TRBV3-2
D gene: .

CDR3 protein: CATSATGQGASQPQHF
CDR3 DNA: TGTGCCACCAGTGCTACAGGACAGGGAGCAAGTCAGCCCCAGCATTTT
clone size: once
J gene: TRBJ1-5
V gene: TRBV24-1
D gene: TRBD1

CDR3 protein: CASSLAGTVAYNEQFF
CDR3 DNA: TGTGCCAGCAGCTTAGCCGGGACAGTCGCCTACAATGAGCAGTTCTTC
clone size: .
J gene: TRBJ2-1
V gene: TRBV7-9
D gene: TRBD1

CDR3 protein: CASRIAGRNEQYF
CDR3 DNA: TGTGCCAGCAGAATAGCGGGAAGGAACGAGCAGTACTTC
clone size: .
J gene: TRBJ2-7
V gene: TRBV2
D gene: TRBD2

CDR3 protein: CASSSGAGTASEQYF
CDR3 DNA: TGTGCCAGCAGCTCTGGGGCTGGGACAGCGTCGGAGCAGTACTTC
clone size: .
J gene: TRBJ2-7
V gene: TRBV7-7
D gene: TRBD1

CDR3 protein: CASSLGGGQPQHF
CDR3 DNA: TGTGCCAGCTCTCTAGGGGGGGGACAGCCCCAGCATTTT
clone size: .
J gene: TRBJ1-5
V gene: TRBV2
D gene: .

CDR3 protein: CATPGGRNTEAFF
CDR3 DNA: TGTGCCACCCCCGGGGGTAGGAACACTGAAGCTTTCTTT
clone size: once
J gene: TRBJ1-1
V gene: TRBV6-5
D gene: .

CDR3 protein: CASSPLRLADPYEQYF
CDR3 DNA: TGTGCCAGCAGCCCCCTCCGACTAGCGGATCCCTACGAGCAGTACTTC
clone size: .
J gene: TRBJ2-7
V gene: TRBV7-8
D gene: TRBD2

CDR3 protein: CASSPEGGSAEKLFF
CDR3 DNA: TGCGCCAGCAGCCCCGAAGGGGGATCGGCTGAAAAACTGTTTTTT
clone size: once
J gene: TRBJ1-4
V gene: TRBV5-1
D gene: .

CDR3 protein: CASSLTPLPRGYTF
CDR3 DNA: TGTGCCAGCAGTCTAACCCCCCTCCCGAGGGGCTACACCTTC
clone size: .
J gene: TRBJ1-2
V gene: TRBV6-5
D gene: .

CDR3 protein: CASSQTKGQRGEQYF
CDR3 DNA: TGTGCCAGCAGCCAAACTAAGGGACAGCGCGGCGAGCAGTACTTC
clone size: few
J gene: TRBJ2-7
V gene: TRBV14
D gene: TRBD1

CDR3 protein: CASSPDIIIGEQYF
CDR3 DNA: TGTGCCAGCTCACCCGACATTATAATTGGCGAGCAGTACTTC
clone size: .
J gene: TRBJ2-7
V gene: TRBV18
D gene: .

CDR3 protein: CASSTSGGANSPLHF
CDR3 DNA: TGTGCCAGCAGCACATCGGGGGGGGCGAATTCACCCCTCCACTTT
clone size: .
J gene: TRBJ1-6
V gene: TRBV3-1/TRBV3-2
D gene: .

CDR3 protein: CASSSGQQNTEAFF
CDR3 DNA: TGTGCCAGCAGTTCCGGACAACAGAACACTGAAGCTTTCTTT
clone size: .
J gene: TRBJ1-1
V gene: TRBV6-5
D gene: .

CDR3 protein: CASSLWEGNPGNTIYF
CDR3 DNA: TGTGCCAGCAGTTTATGGGAGGGTAACCCTGGAAACACCATATATTTT
clone size: .
J gene: TRBJ1-3
V gene: TRBV28
D gene: .

CDR3 protein: CASSLGDSGPPYEQYF
CDR3 DNA: TGCGCCAGCAGCTTGGGGGACAGCGGTCCCCCCTACGAGCAGTACTTC
clone size: .
J gene: TRBJ2-7
V gene: TRBV5-1
D gene: TRBD1

CDR3 protein: CASSSSGLAKTQYF
CDR3 DNA: .
clone size: .
J gene: TRBJ2-3
V gene: TRBV6-5
D gene: .

CDR3 protein: CASRFYAGTGRTEAFF
CDR3 DNA: TGTGCCAGCAGATTTTATGCCGGGACAGGGAGAACTGAAGCTTTCTTT
clone size: .
J gene: TRBJ1-1
V gene: TRBV7-2
D gene: TRBD1